The 5 T cell receptor beta chains below were found in one sample sequenced in a study of tissue T cells after allogeneic stem cell transplantation. Generated by immunoSEQ multiplex PCR, the TCRdb table keeps only in-frame clones and is missing some. Among about 43,000 clones listed, 92% were seen once. The source was blood, collected before transplantation. These receptors were collected from a woman aged 40 to 75 who later had graft-versus-host disease after an allogeneic stem cell transplant.

The chain recombines TRBV6-5 with TRBJ2-2; D is unresolved. Germline CDR1 reads MNHEY; CDR2 reads SVGAGI. V was cut by 6 bases and J by 4 bases, with 15 bases left in between. There are 15 residues in the CDR3. Here the CDR3 reads CASRPDATGTGELFF. For the CDR3, the DNA is TGTGCCAGCAGGCCGGACGCCACGGGCACCGGGGAGCTGTTTTTT.

This clone was seen only a few times. J is TRBJ1-1 and V is TRBV19; D is perhaps TRBD1 (6 bases). With 6 bases removed from V and 1 base from J, the gap between germline ends came to 9 bases. In germline, CDR1 is LNHDA, CDR2 SQIVND (reference sequence). The CDR3 runs 13 residues. The CDR3: CASRTGQNTEAFF. CDR3 coding DNA: TGTGCCAGTAGGACGGGACAGAACACTGAAGCTTTCTTT.

V gene TRBV7-9 combines with J gene TRBJ1-1, with TRBD1 matching over 9 bases. Germline V gene data show CDR1 as SEHNR and CDR2 as FQNEAQ (reference sequence). The CDR3 contains 13 residues. V lost 6 bases and J lost 4; bases outside the gene matches: 3. The CDR3 here is CASRGQGSTEAFF. The CDR3 DNA is TGTGCCAGCAGGGGACAGGGTAGCACTGAAGCTTTCTTT. The whole variable domain, remainder taken from reference TRBV7-9 and TRBJ1-1, is DTGVSQNPRHKITKRGQNVTFRCDPISEHNRLYWYRQTLGQGPEFLTYFQNEAQLEKSRLLSDRFSAERPKGSFSTLEIQRTEQGDSAMYLCASRGQGSTEAFFGQGTRLTVV.

This chain links TRBV7-2 with TRBJ2-3; maybe TRBD2 (6 bases). V lost 7 bases, J lost 2 bases, and 10 bases lay in between. This CDR3 has 13 residues. The germline V gene encodes CDR1 SGHTA and CDR2 FQGNSA. Here the CDR3 DNA reads TGTGCCAGCAACCAGGGACTCACAGATACGCAGTATTTT. This encodes CASNQGLTDTQYF.

V gene TRBV11-3 combines with J gene TRBJ2-1, with D tentatively TRBD1 (6 bases). Deletions cut 0 bases from V and 0 bases from J, with 24 bases between. The germline V gene encodes CDR1 SGHNT and CDR2 YENEEA. The CDR3 runs to 21 residues. CDR3 in amino acids: CASSLDSQGHPVRSSYNEQFF. CDR3 coding DNA: TGTGCCAGCAGCTTAGACAGTCAGGGGCATCCAGTCCGTAGCTCCTACAATGAGCAGTTCTTC.